Here is one T cell receptor beta chain with its context. These data are taken from a study of blood T cell repertoires in COVID-19. Sequencing was performed with immunoSEQ multiplex PCR; in TCRdb, only in-frame clones are kept and a portion is missing. The sample contains 150,000 to 200,000 clones, 80% to 90% of which appear only once. V gave up 5 bases and J gave up 6 bases; unmatched junction bases: 6. The CDR3 runs to 14 residues. CDR1 is SNHLY, CDR2 FYNNEI, per germline. Sequencing used peripheral blood. The chain joins TRBV2 to TRBJ2-1; 8 bases line up with TRBD1. The origin of this receptor is a man aged 55 to 70 with acute or convalescent COVID-19. The CDR3, as DNA: TGTGCCAGCAGTCGGACAGGGCAGGGCAATGAGCAGTTCTTC. This translates into CASSRTGQGNEQFF.